Listed below are T cell receptor beta chains from one sample, sequenced in a study of blood T cell repertoires in COVID-19. Here immunoSEQ multiplex PCR was the method, and the copy in TCRdb shows in-frame clones only, minus some. The sample includes hundreds of thousands of clones, around 87% of them seen just once. Sequenced sample: peripheral blood. All receptors come from an older woman with COVID-19, enrolled during active disease. The CDR3 runs from the conserved cysteine through the conserved F or W. Fields, in order: V gene, J gene, clone size, D gene, CDR3 protein, CDR3 DNA. The D gene is left open where the match is weak. For some rows the clone size is stated as once, few or many, or as a class when expanded; others skip it.

TRBV5-1	TRBJ2-3	.	.	CASTIAGEDTQYF	TGCGCCAGCACCATCGCAGGGGAGGATACGCAGTATTTT
TRBV6-5	TRBJ1-2	.	TRBD1	CASRPGQGMRGYTF	TGTGCCAGCAGACCGGGACAGGGGATGCGTGGCTACACCTTC
TRBV3-1/TRBV3-2	TRBJ2-5	.	TRBD2	CASSQGRQRGPSQETQYF	TGTGCCAGCAGCCAAGGGAGGCAGCGGGGGCCCTCTCAAGAGACCCAGTACTTC
TRBV5-1	TRBJ2-5	.	TRBD1	CASSGDRGKKETQYF	TGCGCCAGCAGCGGGGACAGGGGGAAGAAAGAGACCCAGTACTTC
TRBV9	TRBJ2-4	.	TRBD2	CASSAYSGGPNIQYF	TGTGCCAGCAGCGCCTATAGCGGGGGGCCAAACATTCAGTACTTC
TRBV14	TRBJ2-5	.	TRBD2	CASSLDEKLAGEETQYF	TGTGCCAGCAGCCTTGATGAGAAGCTAGCGGGAGAAGAGACCCAGTACTTC
TRBV18	TRBJ2-1	.	.	CASSPGLNNEQFF	TGTGCCAGCTCCCCGGGACTTAACAATGAGCAGTTCTTC
TRBV2	TRBJ1-3	.	.	CASSRGGIFSGNTIYF	TGTGCCAGCAGTCGCGGGGGCATATTCTCTGGAAACACCATATATTTT
TRBV3-1/TRBV3-2	TRBJ2-3	.	.	CASSGGSWGTDTQYF	TGTGCCAGCAGTGGGGGCAGTTGGGGCACAGATACGCAGTATTTT
TRBV3-1/TRBV3-2	TRBJ1-2	.	.	CASSIQSRGGGYTF	TGTGCCAGCAGCATCCAAAGCAGGGGCGGTGGCTACACCTTC
TRBV6-6	TRBJ1-1	.	.	CASSYVQSTEAFF	TGTGCCAGCAGTTACGTACAGTCCACTGAAGCTTTCTTT
TRBV5-1	TRBJ2-1	.	TRBD2	CASSAVAGVLYNEQFF	TGCGCCAGCAGCGCCGTCGCGGGGGTATTATACAATGAGCAGTTCTTC
TRBV15	TRBJ1-5	.	.	CATSRDEGDQPQHF	TGTGCCACCAGCAGAGATGAAGGGGATCAGCCCCAGCATTTT
TRBV4-1	TRBJ1-2	.	.	CASSPPSGGYGYTF	TGCGCCAGCAGTCCGCCCTCCGGAGGCTATGGCTACACCTTC
TRBV6-5	TRBJ2-7	.	.	CASSTDTHEQYF	TGTGCCAGCAGTACCGACACCCACGAGCAGTACTTC
TRBV27	TRBJ1-5	.	TRBD1	CASSSGQGGWMNQPQHF	TGTGCCAGCAGTTCGGGACAGGGAGGTTGGATGAATCAGCCCCAGCATTTT
TRBV7-9	TRBJ1-4	.	.	CASSFPPTDFTATNEKLFF	TGTGCCAGCAGCTTTCCCCCGACAGACTTTACTGCAACTAATGAAAAACTGTTTTTT
TRBV5-1	TRBJ1-3	once	.	CASSGDPGGDTIYF	TGCGCCAGCAGCGGGGATCCTGGAGGGGACACCATATATTTT
TRBV7-3	TRBJ2-2	.	TRBD2	CASSLGRAHTGELFF	TGTGCCAGCAGCTTAGGGAGGGCGCACACCGGGGAGCTGTTTTTT
TRBV5-5	TRBJ1-1	.	.	CASSLVLSGALAFF	TGTGCCAGCAGCTTGGTTCTCTCAGGGGCGTTGGCTTTCTTT
TRBV19	TRBJ1-5	.	TRBD1	CASSGTGGPQPQHF	TGTGCCAGTAGTGGGACAGGGGGCCCTCAGCCCCAGCATTTT
TRBV5-1	TRBJ2-7	.	TRBD2	CASSLTSGSYEQYF	TGCGCCAGCAGCTTGACTAGCGGGTCCTACGAGCAGTACTTC
TRBV18	TRBJ1-1	.	.	CASSPLDSYTEAFF	TGTGCCAGCTCACCCCTGGACAGCTACACTGAAGCTTTCTTT
TRBV19	TRBJ1-5	.	.	CASRRLGGGNQPQHF	TGTGCCAGTAGGCGATTAGGAGGAGGCAATCAGCCCCAGCATTTT
TRBV20-1	TRBJ1-1	.	.	CSVAEAFF	TGCAGTGTAGCTGAAGCTTTCTTT
TRBV6-6	TRBJ2-1	once	.	CASSYSSAQGEQFF	TGTGCCAGCAGTTACTCTTCAGCTCAGGGGGAGCAGTTCTTC
TRBV7-9	TRBJ1-2	.	.	CASSLANSNYGYTF	TGTGCCAGCAGCTTAGCGAACAGCAACTATGGCTACACCTTC
TRBV7-3	TRBJ2-2	.	TRBD2	CASSLIAGASTGELFF	TGTGCCAGCAGCTTAATAGCGGGGGCCTCTACCGGGGAGCTGTTTTTT
TRBV27	TRBJ1-3	.	.	CASSKDSRLLSGNTIYF	TGTGCCAGCAGTAAGGACTCAAGGCTACTCTCTGGAAACACCATATATTTT
TRBV9	TRBJ2-2	.	.	CASSLEPSNTGELFF	TGTGCCAGCAGCCTCGAGCCCTCGAACACCGGGGAGCTGTTTTTT
TRBV2	TRBJ2-6	.	.	CASKIGGGPSGANVLTF	TGTGCCAGCAAAATTGGCGGGGGCCCCTCTGGGGCCAACGTCCTGACTTTC
TRBV7-3	TRBJ2-1	.	.	CASSLTAANNEQFF	TGTGCCAGCAGCTTAACAGCGGCCAACAATGAGCAGTTCTTC
TRBV29-1	TRBJ1-1	once	.	CSSPGHSNTEAFF	TGCAGCTCCCCAGGACATTCGAACACTGAAGCTTTCTTT
TRBV5-1	TRBJ2-7	.	TRBD1	CASSRQGDDEQYF	TGCGCCAGCAGTAGGCAGGGGGACGACGAGCAGTACTTC
TRBV5-4	TRBJ2-2	.	TRBD2	CASSLDPTSGYTGELFF	TGTGCCAGCAGCTTAGACCCGACTAGCGGTTACACCGGGGAGCTGTTTTTT
TRBV3-1/TRBV3-2	TRBJ1-1	.	TRBD1	CASSRGTGNTEAFF	TGTGCCAGCAGCCGGGGGACAGGGAACACTGAAGCTTTCTTT
TRBV2	TRBJ1-5	.	.	CASSGLPDGGDQPQHF	TGTGCCAGCAGTGGACTGCCAGACGGGGGGGATCAGCCCCAGCATTTT
TRBV7-2	TRBJ2-5	.	.	CASSESHGKETQYF	TGTGCCAGCAGCGAATCCCACGGTAAAGAGACCCAGTACTTC
TRBV9	TRBJ1-3	.	TRBD1	CASSFTGDGNTIYF	TGTGCCAGCTCCTTCACAGGGGATGGAAACACCATATATTTT
TRBV6-5	TRBJ2-5	.	TRBD2	CASSYERGRGETQYF	TGTGCCAGCAGTTACGAGCGGGGGCGAGGGGAGACCCAGTACTTC
TRBV7-2	TRBJ2-3	.	.	CASSSPSTDTQYF	TGTGCCAGCAGCTCCCCGAGCACAGATACGCAGTATTTT
TRBV7-9	TRBJ1-2	.	.	CASSLAAHGYTF	TGTGCCAGCAGCTTAGCGGCCCATGGCTACACCTTC
TRBV30	TRBJ1-6	.	.	CAWSPGRSPLHF	TGTGCCTGGAGTCCAGGGCGCTCACCCCTCCACTTT
TRBV19	TRBJ2-4	.	TRBD1	CASSLEIGQGKMAKNIQYF	TGTGCCAGTAGCTTGGAGATAGGACAGGGTAAGATGGCCAAAAACATTCAGTACTTC
TRBV27	TRBJ2-7	.	.	CASGRPYEQYF	TGTGCCAGCGGCAGGCCCTACGAGCAGTACTTC
TRBV7-8	TRBJ1-3	.	.	CASSLGASTGNTIYF	TGTGCCAGCAGCTTAGGTGCCAGTACTGGAAACACCATATATTTT
TRBV20-1	TRBJ1-3	.	.	CSASDSVSGNTIYF	TGCAGTGCTAGTGACAGTGTCTCTGGAAACACCATATATTTT
TRBV4-2	TRBJ1-5	.	.	CASSQEGGATNQPQHF	TGTGCCAGCAGCCAAGAAGGGGGGGCTACCAATCAGCCCCAGCATTTT
TRBV30	TRBJ2-7	.	.	CAWNPRGDYEQYF	TGTGCCTGGAACCCTCGGGGAGACTACGAGCAGTACTTC
TRBV6-6	TRBJ1-5	.	TRBD1	CASVGRQGSQPQHF	TGTGCCAGTGTGGGGAGACAGGGCAGTCAGCCCCAGCATTTT
TRBV5-1	TRBJ2-7	.	.	CASSLSVGYEQYF	TGCGCCAGCAGCTTGTCCGTCGGCTACGAGCAGTACTTC
TRBV3-1/TRBV3-2	TRBJ2-6	.	TRBD1	CASSQGDRALSGANVLTF	TGTGCCAGCAGCCAAGGAGACAGGGCACTCTCTGGGGCCAACGTCCTGACTTTC
TRBV19	TRBJ1-4	.	.	CASQFPGEKLFF	TGTGCCAGTCAATTCCCGGGGGAAAAACTGTTTTTT